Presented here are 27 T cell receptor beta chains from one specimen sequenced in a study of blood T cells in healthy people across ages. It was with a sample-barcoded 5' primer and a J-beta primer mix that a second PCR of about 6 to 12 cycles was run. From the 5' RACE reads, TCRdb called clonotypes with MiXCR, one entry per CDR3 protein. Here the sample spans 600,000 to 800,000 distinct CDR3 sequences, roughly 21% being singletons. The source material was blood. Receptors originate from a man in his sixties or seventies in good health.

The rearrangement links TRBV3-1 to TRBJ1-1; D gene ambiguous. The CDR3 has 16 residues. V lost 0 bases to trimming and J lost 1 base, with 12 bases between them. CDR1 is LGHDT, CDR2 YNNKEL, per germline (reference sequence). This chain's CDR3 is CASSQEAARKNTEAFF. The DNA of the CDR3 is TGTGCCAGCAGCCAAGAGGCCGCGAGGAAGAACACTGAAGCTTTCTTT.

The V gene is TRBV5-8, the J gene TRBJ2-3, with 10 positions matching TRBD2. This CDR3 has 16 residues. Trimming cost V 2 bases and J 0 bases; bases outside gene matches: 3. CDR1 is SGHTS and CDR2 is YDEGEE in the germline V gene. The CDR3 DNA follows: TGTGCCAGCAGCTTTCTAGCGGGAGCTAGCACAGATACGCAGTATTTT. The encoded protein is CASSFLAGASTDTQYF.

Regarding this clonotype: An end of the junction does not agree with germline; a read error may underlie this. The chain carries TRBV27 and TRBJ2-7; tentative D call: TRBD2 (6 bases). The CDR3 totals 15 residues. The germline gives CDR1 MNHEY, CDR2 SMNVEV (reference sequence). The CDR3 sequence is CASSLSIAASYERYF. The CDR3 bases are TGTGCCAGCAGTTTATCCATAGCGGCTTCCTACGAGCGGTACTTC.

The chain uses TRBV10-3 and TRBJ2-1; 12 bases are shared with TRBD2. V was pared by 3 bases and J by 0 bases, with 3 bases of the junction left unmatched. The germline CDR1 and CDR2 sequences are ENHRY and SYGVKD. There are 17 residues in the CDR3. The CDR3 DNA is TGTGCCATCAGTGACGCTAGCGGGAGGGCCTCCTACAATGAGCAGTTCTTC. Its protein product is CAISDASGRASYNEQFF.

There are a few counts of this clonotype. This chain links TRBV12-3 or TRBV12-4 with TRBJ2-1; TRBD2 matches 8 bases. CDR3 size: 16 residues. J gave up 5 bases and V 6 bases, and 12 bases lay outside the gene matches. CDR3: CASSMTYSGKNNEQFF. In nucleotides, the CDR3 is TGTGCCAGCAGCATGACCTATAGCGGGAAAAACAATGAGCAGTTCTTC.

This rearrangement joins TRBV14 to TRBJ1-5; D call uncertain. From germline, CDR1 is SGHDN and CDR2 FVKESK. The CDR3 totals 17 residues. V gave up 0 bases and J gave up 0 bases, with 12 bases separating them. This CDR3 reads CASSQDTASHSNQPQHF. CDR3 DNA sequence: TGTGCCAGCAGCCAAGATACCGCTTCCCATAGCAATCAGCCCCAGCATTTT.

The CDR3, as DNA: TGCGCCAGCAGACTCACGGCGGGACTCGAGCAGTTCTTC. It is translated as CASRLTAGLEQFF. The genes are TRBV4-1 and TRBJ2-1; tentatively, D is TRBD2 (6 bases). Germline values: CDR1 MGHRA, CDR2 YSYEKL. This CDR3 spans 13 amino acids. V was shortened by 6 bases and J by 10 bases, with 16 bases between the two germline ends.

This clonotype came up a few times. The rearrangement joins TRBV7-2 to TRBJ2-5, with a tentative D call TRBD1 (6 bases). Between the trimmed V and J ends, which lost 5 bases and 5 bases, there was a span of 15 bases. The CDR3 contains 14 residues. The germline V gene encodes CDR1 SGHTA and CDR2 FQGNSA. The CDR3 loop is CASSDKQGSETQYF. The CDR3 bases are TGTGCCAGCAGCGATAAACAGGGATCGGAGACCCAGTACTTC.

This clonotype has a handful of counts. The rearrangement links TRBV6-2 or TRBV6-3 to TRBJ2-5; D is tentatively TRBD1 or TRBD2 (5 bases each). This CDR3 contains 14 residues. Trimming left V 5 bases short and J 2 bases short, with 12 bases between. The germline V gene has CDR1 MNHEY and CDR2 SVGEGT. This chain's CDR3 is CASSDMGRQETQYF. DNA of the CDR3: TGTGCCAGCAGTGACATGGGACGACAAGAGACCCAGTACTTC.

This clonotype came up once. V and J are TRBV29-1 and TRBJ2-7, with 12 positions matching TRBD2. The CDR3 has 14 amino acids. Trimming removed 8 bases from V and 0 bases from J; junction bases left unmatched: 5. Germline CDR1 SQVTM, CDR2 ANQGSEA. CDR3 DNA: TGCAGCATCGGGACTAGCGGGCCCTCCTACGAGCAGTACTTC. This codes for CSIGTSGPSYEQYF.

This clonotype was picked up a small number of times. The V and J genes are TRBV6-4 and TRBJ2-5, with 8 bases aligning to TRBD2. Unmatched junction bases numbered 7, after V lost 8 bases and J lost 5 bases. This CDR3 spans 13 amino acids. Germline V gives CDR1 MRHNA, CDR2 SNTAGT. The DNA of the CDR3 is TGTGCCAGCGGAATAGCGGGAAGCGAGACCCAGTACTTC. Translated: CASGIAGSETQYF.

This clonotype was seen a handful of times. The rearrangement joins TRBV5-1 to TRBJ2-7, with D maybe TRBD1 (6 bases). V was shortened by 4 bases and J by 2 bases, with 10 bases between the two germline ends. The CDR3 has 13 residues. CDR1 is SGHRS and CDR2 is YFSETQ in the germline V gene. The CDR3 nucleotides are TGCGCCAGCAGCGGGGACAATACCTACGAGCAGTACTTC. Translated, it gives CASSGDNTYEQYF.

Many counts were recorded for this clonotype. The DNA for the CDR3 is TGTGCCAGCAGCATTGTGTCTGGCACAGATACGCAGTATTTT. It codes for CASSIVSGTDTQYF. The chain couples TRBV7-6 to TRBJ2-3; D gene ambiguous. V was pared by 5 bases and J by 1 base, with 10 bases between. There are 14 residues in the CDR3. Germline CDR1 reads SGHVS; CDR2 reads FNYEAQ.

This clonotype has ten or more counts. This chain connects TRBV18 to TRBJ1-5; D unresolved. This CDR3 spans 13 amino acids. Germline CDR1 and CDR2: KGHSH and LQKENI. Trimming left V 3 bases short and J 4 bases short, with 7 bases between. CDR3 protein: CASSPDRNQPQHF. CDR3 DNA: TGTGCCAGCTCACCTGACCGGAATCAGCCCCAGCATTTT. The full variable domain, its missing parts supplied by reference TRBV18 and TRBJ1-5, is NAGVMQNPRHLVRRRGQEARLRCSPMKGHSHVYWYRQLPEEGLKFMVYLQKENIIDESGMPKERFSAEFPKEGPSILRIQQVVRGDSAAYFCASSPDRNQPQHFGDGTRLSIL.

The CDR3 nucleotides are TGCGCCAGCCGACTAGCGGGAGAGGGTGAGACCCAGTACTTC. It encodes CASRLAGEGETQYF. The chain has TRBV5-1 and TRBJ2-5; 12 bases fit TRBD2. Germline V gene lookup returns CDR1 SGHRS and CDR2 YFSETQ. This CDR3 has 14 amino acids. With V trimmed by 7 bases and J by 5 bases, 6 bases remained unmatched.

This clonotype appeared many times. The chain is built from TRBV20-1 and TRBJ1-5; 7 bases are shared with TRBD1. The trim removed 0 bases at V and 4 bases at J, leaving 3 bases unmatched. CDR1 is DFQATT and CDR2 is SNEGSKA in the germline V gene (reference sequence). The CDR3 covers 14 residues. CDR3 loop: CSARDLRGNQPQHF. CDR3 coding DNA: TGCAGTGCTAGAGATCTCAGGGGGAATCAGCCCCAGCATTTT.

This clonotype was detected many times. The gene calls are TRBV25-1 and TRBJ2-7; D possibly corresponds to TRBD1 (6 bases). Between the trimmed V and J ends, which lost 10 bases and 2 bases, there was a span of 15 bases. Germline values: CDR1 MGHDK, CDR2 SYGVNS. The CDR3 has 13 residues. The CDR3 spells CANTRDITYEQYF. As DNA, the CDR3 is TGTGCCAACACCCGGGACATCACCTACGAGCAGTACTTC.

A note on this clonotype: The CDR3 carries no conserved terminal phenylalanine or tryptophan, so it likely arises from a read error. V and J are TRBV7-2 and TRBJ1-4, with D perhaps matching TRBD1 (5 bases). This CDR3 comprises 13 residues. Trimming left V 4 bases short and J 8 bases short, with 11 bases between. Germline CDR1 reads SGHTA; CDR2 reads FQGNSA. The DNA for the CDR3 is TGTGCCAGCAGCTACCTCTGGGGGGAAAAACTGTTTTGT. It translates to CASSYLWGEKLFC.

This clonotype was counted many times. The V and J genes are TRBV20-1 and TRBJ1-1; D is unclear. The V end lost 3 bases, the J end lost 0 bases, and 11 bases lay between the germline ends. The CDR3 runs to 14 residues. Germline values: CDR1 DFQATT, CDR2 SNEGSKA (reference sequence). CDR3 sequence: CSASGPGVNTEAFF. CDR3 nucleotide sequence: TGCAGTGCTAGCGGCCCTGGGGTGAACACTGAAGCTTTCTTT.

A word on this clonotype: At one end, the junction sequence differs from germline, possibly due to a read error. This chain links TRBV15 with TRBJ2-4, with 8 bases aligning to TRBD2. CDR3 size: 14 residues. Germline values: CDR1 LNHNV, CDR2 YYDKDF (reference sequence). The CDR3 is CATSRDSGNNIQCF. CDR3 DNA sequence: TGTGCCACCAGCAGAGATAGCGGGAACAACATTCAGTGCTTC.

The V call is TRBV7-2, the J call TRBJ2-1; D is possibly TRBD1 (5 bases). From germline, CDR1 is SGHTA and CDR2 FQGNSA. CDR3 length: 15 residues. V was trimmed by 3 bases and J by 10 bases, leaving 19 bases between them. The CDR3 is CASSLDTHPEREQFF. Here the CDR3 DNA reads TGTGCCAGCAGCTTGGACACCCACCCGGAGAGGGAGCAGTTCTTC.

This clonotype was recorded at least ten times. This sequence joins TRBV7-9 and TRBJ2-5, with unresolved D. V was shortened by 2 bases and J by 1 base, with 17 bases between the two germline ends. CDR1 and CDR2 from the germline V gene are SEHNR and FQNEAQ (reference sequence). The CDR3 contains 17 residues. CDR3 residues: CASSLKAGLLGQETQYF. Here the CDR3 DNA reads TGTGCCAGCAGCTTAAAAGCTGGCCTTCTTGGCCAAGAGACCCAGTACTTC.

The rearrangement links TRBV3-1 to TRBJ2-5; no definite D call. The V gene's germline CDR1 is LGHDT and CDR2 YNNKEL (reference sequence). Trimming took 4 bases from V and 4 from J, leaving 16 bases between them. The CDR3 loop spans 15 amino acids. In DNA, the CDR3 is TGTGCCAGCAGCCGCACCGGGCCCAGTCTAGAGACCCAGTACTTC. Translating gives CASSRTGPSLETQYF.

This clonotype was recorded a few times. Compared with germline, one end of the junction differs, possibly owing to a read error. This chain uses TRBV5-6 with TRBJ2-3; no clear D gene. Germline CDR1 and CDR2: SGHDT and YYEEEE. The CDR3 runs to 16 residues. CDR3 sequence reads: CAGSHNLVLVWDTQYF. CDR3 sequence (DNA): TGTGCCGGCAGCCATAACCTAGTTCTCGTTTGGGATACGCAGTATTTT.

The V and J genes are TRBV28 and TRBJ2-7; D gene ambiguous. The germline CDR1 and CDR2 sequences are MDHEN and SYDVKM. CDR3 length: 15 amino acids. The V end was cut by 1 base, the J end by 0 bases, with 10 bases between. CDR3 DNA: TGTGCCAGCAGTTTATTCCAGACGAGCTCCTACGAGCAGTACTTC. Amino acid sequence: CASSLFQTSSYEQYF.

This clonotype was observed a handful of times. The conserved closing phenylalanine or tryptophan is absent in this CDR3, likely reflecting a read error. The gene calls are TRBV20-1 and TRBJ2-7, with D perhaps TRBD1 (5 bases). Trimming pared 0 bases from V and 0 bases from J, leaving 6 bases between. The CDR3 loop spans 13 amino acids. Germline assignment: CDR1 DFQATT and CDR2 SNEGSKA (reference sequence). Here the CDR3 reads CSARDRASYEQYL. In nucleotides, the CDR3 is TGCAGTGCTAGAGACAGGGCCTCCTACGAGCAGTACCTC.

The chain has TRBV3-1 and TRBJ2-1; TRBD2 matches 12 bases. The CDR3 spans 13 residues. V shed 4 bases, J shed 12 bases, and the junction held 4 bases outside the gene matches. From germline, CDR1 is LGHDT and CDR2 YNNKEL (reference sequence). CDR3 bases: TGTGCCAGCAGCCCGGGGACTAGCGGGTTGCAGTTCTTC. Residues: CASSPGTSGLQFF.